This T cell receptor (beta chain) was recorded in a study of cytomegalovirus exposure and HLA in healthy donors. This CDR3 comprises 13 residues. Between the trimmed V and J ends, which lost 0 bases and 10 bases, there was a span of 12 bases. CDR1 is KGHSH, CDR2 LQKENI, per germline. Amplification used 60 Vbeta primers and 13 Jbeta primers. The method was immunoSEQ multiplex PCR; TCRdb's version includes in-frame clones alone and lacks a portion of them. The table has roughly 100,000 clones, roughly 73% seen once. V and J are TRBV18 and TRBJ1-1; D remains ambiguous. This TCR was recovered from a woman aged 40-49 years in good health and CMV-seropositive. Sequenced: PBMCs. CDR3 in amino acids: CASSPPQRVVAFF. DNA for the CDR3: TGTGCCAGCTCACCACCCCAGAGGGTAGTAGCTTTCTTT.